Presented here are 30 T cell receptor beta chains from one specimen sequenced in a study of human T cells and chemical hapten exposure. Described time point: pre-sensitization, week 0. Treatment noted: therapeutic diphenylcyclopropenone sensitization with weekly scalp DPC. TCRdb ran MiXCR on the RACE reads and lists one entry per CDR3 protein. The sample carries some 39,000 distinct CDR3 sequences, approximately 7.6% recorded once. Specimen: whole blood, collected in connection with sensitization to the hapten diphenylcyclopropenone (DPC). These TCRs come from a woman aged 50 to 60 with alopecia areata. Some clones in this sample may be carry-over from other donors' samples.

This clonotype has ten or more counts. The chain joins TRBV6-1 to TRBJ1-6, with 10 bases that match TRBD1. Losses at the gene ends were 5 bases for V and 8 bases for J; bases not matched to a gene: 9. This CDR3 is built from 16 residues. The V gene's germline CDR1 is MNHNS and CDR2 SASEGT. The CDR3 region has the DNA TGTGCCAGCAGTTTCCGGGACAGGGGACGGGATTCACCCCTCCACTTT. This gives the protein CASSFRDRGRDSPLHF.

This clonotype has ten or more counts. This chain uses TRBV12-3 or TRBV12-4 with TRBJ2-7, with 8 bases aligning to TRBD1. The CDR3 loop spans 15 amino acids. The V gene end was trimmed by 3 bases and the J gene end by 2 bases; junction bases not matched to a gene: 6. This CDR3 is CASSFLGQGPYEQYF. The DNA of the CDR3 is TGTGCCAGCAGTTTCCTCGGACAGGGCCCCTACGAGCAGTACTTC.

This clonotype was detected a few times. In DNA form, the CDR3 reads TGTGCCAGCACCCTAGACGCCGGGGAGCTGTTTTTT. It codes for CASTLDAGELFF. The gene calls are TRBV28 and TRBJ2-2; unclear D gene. The CDR3 runs 12 residues. Trimming cost V 7 bases and J 6 bases, with 9 bases left between them. In germline, CDR1 is MDHEN, CDR2 SYDVKM.

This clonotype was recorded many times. CDR3 sequence reads: CASSLVDRDSRTQYF. The CDR3 region has the DNA TGTGCCAGCAGCTTGGTTGACAGGGATTCGCGTACGCAGTATTTT. The chain uses TRBV5-6 and TRBJ2-3, with TRBD1 matching 7 bases. The ends lost 0 bases at V and 8 bases at J; junction bases unmatched: 9. CDR3 length equals 15 residues. Germline CDR1 reads SGHDT; CDR2 reads YYEEEE.

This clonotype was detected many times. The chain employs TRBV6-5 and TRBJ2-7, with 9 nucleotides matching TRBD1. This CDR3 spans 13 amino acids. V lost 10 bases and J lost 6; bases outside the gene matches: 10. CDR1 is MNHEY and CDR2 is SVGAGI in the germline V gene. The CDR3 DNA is TGTGCCACCGGGGTTGGACAGGGGTTCGAGCAGTACTTC. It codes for CATGVGQGFEQYF.

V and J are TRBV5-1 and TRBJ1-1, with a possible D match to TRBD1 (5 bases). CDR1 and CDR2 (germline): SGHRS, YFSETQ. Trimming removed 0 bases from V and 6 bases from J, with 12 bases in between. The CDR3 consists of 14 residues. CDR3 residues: CASSLDGQGPEAFF. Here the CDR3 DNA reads TGCGCCAGCAGCTTGGACGGGCAGGGACCTGAAGCTTTCTTT. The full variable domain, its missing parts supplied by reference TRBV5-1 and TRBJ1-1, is KAGVTQTPRYLIKTRGQQVTLSCSPISGHRSVSWYQQTPGQGLQFLFEYFSETQRNKGNFPGRFSGRQFSNSRSEMNVSTLELGDSALYLCASSLDGQGPEAFFGQGTRLTVV.

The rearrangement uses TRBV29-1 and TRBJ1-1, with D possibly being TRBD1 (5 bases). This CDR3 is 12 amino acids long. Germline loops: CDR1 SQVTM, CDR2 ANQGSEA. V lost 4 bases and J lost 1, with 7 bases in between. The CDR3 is CSVGQTNTEAFF. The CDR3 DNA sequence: TGCAGCGTTGGACAGACGAACACTGAAGCTTTCTTT.

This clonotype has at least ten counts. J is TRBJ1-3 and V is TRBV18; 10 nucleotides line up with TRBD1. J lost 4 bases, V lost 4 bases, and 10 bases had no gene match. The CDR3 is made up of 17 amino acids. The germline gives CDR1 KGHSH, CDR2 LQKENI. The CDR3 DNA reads TGTGCCAGCTCACAAGAACGACAGGGGGCCGCGGGAAACACCATATATTTT. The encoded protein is CASSQERQGAAGNTIYF.

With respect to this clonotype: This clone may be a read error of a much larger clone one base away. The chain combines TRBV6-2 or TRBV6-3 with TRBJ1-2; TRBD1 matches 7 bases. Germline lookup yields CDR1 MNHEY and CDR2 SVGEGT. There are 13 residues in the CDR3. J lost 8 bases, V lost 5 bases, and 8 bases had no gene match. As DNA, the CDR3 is TGTGCCAGCAGTCGCCGAAACAGGGGCGGCTACACCTTC. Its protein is CASSRRNRGGYTF.

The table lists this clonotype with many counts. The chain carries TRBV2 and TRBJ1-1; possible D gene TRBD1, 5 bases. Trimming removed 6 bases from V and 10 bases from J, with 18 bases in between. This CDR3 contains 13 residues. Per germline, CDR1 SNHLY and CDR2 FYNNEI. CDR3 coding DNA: TGTGCCAGCAGGGACTCCCCGGGGGACGTAGCTTTCTTT. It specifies CASRDSPGDVAFF.

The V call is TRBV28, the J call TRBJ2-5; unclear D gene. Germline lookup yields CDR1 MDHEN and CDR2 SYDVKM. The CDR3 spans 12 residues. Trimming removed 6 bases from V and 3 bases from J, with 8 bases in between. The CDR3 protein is CASRNLKETQYF. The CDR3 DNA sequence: TGTGCCAGCAGAAATCTAAAAGAGACCCAGTACTTC.

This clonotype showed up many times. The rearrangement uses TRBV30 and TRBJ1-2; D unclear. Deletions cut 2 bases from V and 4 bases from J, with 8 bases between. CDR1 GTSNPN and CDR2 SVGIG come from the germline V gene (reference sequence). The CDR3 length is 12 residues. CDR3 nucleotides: TGTGCCTGGAGTCGAAGGAGCTATGGCTACACCTTC. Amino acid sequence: CAWSRRSYGYTF.

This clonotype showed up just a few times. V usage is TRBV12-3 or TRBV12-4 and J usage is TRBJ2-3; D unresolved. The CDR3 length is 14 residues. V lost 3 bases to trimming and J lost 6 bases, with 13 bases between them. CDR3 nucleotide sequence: TGTGCCAGCAGTTTCTCCCTAGGAATTGATACGCAGTATTTT. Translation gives CASSFSLGIDTQYF.

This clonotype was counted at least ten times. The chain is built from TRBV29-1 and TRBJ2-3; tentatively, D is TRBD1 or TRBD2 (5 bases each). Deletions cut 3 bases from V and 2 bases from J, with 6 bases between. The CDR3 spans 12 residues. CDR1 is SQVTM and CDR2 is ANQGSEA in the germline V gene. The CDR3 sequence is CSVEGTTDTQYF. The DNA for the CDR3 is TGCAGCGTTGAGGGGACCACAGATACGCAGTATTTT.

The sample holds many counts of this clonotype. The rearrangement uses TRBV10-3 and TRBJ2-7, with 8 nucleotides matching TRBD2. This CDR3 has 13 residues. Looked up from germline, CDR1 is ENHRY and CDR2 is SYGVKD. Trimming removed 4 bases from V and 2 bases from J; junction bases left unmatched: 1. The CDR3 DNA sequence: TGTGCCATCAGTGCGGGACTAGCCTACGAGCAGTACTTC. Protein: CAISAGLAYEQYF.

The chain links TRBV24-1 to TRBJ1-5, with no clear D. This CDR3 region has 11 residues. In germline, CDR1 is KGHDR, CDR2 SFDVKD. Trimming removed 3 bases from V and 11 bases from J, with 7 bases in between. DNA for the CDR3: TGTGCCACCAGTGATGAGGATACCCAGCATTTT. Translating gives CATSDEDTQHF.

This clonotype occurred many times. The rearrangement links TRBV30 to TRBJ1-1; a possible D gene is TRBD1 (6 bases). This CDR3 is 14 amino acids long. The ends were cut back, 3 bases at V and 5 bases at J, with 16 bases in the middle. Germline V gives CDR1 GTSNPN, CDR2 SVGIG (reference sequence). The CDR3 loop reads CAWSSQGKSTEAFF. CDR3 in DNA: TGTGCCTGGAGCTCACAGGGAAAAAGTACTGAAGCTTTCTTT.

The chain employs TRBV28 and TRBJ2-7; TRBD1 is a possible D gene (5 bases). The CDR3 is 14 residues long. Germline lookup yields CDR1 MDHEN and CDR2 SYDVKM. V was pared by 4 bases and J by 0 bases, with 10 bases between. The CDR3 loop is CASSSTATSYEQYF. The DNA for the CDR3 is TGTGCCAGCAGTTCGACAGCAACCTCCTACGAGCAGTACTTC. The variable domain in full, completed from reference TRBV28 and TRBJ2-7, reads DVKVTQSSRYLVKRTGEKVFLECVQDMDHENMFWYRQDPGLGLRLIYFSYDVKMKEKGDIPEGYSVSREKKERFSLILESASTNQTSMYLCASSSTATSYEQYFGPGTRLTVT.

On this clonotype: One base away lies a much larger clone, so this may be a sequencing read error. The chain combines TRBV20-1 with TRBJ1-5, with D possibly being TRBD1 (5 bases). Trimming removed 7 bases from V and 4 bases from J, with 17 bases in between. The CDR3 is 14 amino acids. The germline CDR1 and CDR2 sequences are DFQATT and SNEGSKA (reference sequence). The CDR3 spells CSGAGDVGNQPQHF. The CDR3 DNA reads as TGCAGTGGTGCTGGGGACGTAGGAAATCAGCCCCAGCATTTT.

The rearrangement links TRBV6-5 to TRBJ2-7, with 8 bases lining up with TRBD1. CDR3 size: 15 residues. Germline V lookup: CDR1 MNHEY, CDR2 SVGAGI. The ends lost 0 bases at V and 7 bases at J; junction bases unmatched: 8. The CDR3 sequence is CASSYSEGQGLEQYF. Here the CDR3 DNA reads TGTGCCAGCAGTTACTCGGAAGGACAGGGCCTGGAGCAGTACTTC.

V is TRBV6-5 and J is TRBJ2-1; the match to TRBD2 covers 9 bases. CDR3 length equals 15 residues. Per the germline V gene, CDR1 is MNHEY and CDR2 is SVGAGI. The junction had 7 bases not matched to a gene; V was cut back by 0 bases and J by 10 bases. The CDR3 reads CASSYSNSGRMEQFF. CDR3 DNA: TGTGCCAGCAGTTACTCGAATAGCGGGAGAATGGAGCAGTTCTTC.

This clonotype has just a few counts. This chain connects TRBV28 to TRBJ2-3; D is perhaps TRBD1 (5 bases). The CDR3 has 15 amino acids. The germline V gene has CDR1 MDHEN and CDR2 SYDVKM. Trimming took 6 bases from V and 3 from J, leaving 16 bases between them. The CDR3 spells CASSYYTGGTDTQYF. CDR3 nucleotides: TGTGCCAGCAGCTACTATACAGGTGGGACAGATACGCAGTATTTT.

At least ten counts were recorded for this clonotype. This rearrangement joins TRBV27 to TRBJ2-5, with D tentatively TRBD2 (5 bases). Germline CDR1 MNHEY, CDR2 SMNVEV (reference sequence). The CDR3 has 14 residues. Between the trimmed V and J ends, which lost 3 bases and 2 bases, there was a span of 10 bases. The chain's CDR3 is CASSFLGLQETQYF. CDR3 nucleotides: TGTGCCAGCAGTTTCCTCGGACTGCAAGAGACCCAGTACTTC.

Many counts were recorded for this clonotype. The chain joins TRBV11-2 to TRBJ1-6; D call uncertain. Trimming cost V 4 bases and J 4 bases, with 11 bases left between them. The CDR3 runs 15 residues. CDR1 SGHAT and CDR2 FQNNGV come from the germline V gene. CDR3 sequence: CASSSPTGYNSPLHF. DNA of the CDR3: TGTGCCAGCAGCTCCCCGACTGGGTATAATTCACCCCTCCACTTT.

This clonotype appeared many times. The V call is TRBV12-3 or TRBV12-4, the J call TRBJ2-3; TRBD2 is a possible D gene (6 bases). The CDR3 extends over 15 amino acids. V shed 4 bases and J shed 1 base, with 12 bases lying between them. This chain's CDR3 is CASSSLSGGTDTQYF. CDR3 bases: TGTGCCAGCAGTTCGCTCTCGGGGGGCACAGATACGCAGTATTTT.

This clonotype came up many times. The CDR3 DNA sequence: TGCAGTGCTTCCACCAATTACGGGACACAGCCCCAGCATTTT. This codes for CSASTNYGTQPQHF. This rearrangement joins TRBV20-1 to TRBJ1-5; TRBD1 is a possible D gene (6 bases). Trimming shortened V by 5 bases and J by 7 bases, and 18 bases separated the two germline ends. The CDR3 has 14 amino acids. The V gene's germline CDR1 is DFQATT and CDR2 SNEGSKA (reference sequence).

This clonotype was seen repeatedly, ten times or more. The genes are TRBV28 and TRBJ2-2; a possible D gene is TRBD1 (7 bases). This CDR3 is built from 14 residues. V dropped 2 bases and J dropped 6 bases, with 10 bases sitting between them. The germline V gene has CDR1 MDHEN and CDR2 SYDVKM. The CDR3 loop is CASSLQGGAGELFF. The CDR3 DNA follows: TGTGCCAGCAGTTTACAGGGGGGAGCCGGGGAGCTGTTTTTT.

CDR3 DNA sequence: TGTGCCAGCAGCCCCCAACGATGGACAGCGGGAGAGCAGTACTTC. Translated, it gives CASSPQRWTAGEQYF. The gene calls are TRBV9 and TRBJ2-7; possibly TRBD2 for D (7 bases). CDR3 length equals 15 residues. V was trimmed by 4 bases and J by 7 bases, leaving 21 bases between them. The germline CDR1 and CDR2 sequences are SGDLS and YYNGEE.

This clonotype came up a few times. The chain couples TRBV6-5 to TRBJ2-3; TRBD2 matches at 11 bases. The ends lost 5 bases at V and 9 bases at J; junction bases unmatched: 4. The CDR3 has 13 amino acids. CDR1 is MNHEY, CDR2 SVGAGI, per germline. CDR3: CASSPLAGGTQYF. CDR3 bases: TGTGCCAGCAGTCCCCTAGCGGGAGGAACGCAGTATTTT.

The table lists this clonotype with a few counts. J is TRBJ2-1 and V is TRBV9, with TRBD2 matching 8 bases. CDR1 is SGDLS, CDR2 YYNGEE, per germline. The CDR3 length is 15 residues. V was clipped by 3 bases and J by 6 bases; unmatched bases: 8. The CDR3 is CASSAGSGSSNEQFF. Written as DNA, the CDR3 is TGTGCCAGCAGCGCCGGAAGCGGGAGTAGCAATGAGCAGTTCTTC.